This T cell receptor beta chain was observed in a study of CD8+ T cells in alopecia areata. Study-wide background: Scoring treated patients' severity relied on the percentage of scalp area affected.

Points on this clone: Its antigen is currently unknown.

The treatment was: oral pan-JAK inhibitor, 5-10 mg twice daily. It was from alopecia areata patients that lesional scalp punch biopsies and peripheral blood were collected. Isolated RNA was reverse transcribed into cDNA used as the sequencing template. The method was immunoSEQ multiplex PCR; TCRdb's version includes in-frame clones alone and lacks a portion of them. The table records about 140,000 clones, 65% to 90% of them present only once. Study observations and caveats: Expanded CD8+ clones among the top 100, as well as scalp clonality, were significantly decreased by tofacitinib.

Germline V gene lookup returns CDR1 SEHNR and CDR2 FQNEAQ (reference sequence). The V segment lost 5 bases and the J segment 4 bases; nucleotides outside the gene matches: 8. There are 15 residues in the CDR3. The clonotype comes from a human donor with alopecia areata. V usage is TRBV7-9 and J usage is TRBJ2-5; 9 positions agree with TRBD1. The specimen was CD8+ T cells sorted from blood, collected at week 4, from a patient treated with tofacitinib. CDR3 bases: TGTGCCAGCAGCGCGCGGACAGGGGAGGCAGAGACCCAGTACTTC. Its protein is CASSARTGEAETQYF.